This T cell receptor beta chain came from a study of blood T cell repertoires in COVID-19. Study in general: Samples came from the United States, Italy and Spain, spanning acute and convalescent COVID-19.

CDR3 length: 14 residues. The V gene's germline CDR1 is LNHDA and CDR2 SQIVND (reference sequence). The germline V and J ends were trimmed by 6 bases and 5 bases, with 16 bases remaining between them. Authors' processing steps: Amplification of reference gene primers was used by the study to estimate nucleated cell counts. Clones were read by immunoSEQ multiplex PCR, and TCRdb kept only the in-frame ones, dropping some. D and trimming come from the DNA, and the V and J calls and clone size come from that table. This sample has just under 85,000 clones; 85% to 90% occur once, and the top ten carry 8%.

The chain uses TRBV19 and TRBJ1-2; maybe TRBD1 (6 bases). This clonotype was obtained from an elderly man with active or convalescent COVID-19. Material: peripheral blood. The CDR3 spells CASSTTRQVYGYTF. Written as DNA, the CDR3 is TGTGCCAGTAGCACCACCCGACAGGTTTATGGCTACACCTTC.